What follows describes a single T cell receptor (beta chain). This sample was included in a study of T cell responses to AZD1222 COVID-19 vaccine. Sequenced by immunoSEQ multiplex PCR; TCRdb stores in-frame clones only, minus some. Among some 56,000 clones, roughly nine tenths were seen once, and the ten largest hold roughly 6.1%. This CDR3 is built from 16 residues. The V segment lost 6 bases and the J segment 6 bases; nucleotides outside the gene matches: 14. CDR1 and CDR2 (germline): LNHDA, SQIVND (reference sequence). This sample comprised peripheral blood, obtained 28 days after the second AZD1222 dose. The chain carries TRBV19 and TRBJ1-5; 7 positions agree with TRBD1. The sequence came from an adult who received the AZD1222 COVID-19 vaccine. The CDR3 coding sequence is TGTGCCAGTAGAGAACTCCAGGGGGGGCGGTCTCAGCCCCAGCATTTT. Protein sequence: CASRELQGGRSQPQHF.